Below, 6 T cell receptor beta chains from the same sample are listed, as sequenced in a study of identical twins. One entry per CDR3 protein results from TCRdb running MiXCR on the 5' RACE reads. The sample includes under 900,000 distinct CDR3 sequences, roughly 12% of them seen just once. These data were also filed under a second study, of yellow fever vaccine responses in identical twins.

What was sequenced was PBMCs. These receptors all stem from a young woman in good health.

The V and J genes are TRBV12-3 or TRBV12-4 and TRBJ1-5; 11 positions match TRBD1. The junction had 6 bases not matched to a gene; V was cut back by 5 bases and J by 6 bases. The CDR3 totals 15 residues. CDR3 amino acids: CASSLGQGARQPQHF. In DNA form, the CDR3 reads TGTGCCAGCAGTCTAGGACAGGGGGCGCGTCAGCCCCAGCATTTT.

This clonotype was seen a few times. J is TRBJ2-2 and V is TRBV10-3, with D perhaps TRBD2 (7 bases). This CDR3 has 15 amino acids. Per germline, CDR1 ENHRY and CDR2 SYGVKD. V lost 4 bases and J lost 7, with 16 bases in between. The CDR3 here is CAISGRGGIYGELFF. The CDR3 bases are TGTGCCATCAGTGGACGCGGGGGCATTTACGGGGAGCTGTTTTTT.

There are many counts of this clonotype. This chain uses TRBV3-1 with TRBJ1-4; D not certain. CDR3 length: 14 amino acids. V gave up 4 bases and J gave up 10 bases, with 16 bases separating them. The germline gives CDR1 LGHDT, CDR2 YNNKEL (reference sequence). The chain's CDR3 is CASSLSDRTGKLFF. The CDR3 DNA follows: TGTGCCAGCAGCCTCTCGGACCGGACCGGAAAACTGTTTTTT.

The chain couples TRBV3-1 to TRBJ2-7; TRBD2 matches 16 bases. CDR3 length: 19 residues. Trimming removed 7 bases from V and 2 bases from J; junction bases left unmatched: 14. Germline assignment: CDR1 LGHDT and CDR2 YNNKEL (reference sequence). CDR3: CASNSITGLAGGPPYEQYF. For the CDR3, the DNA is TGTGCCAGCAACTCCATAACGGGACTAGCGGGAGGGCCTCCCTACGAGCAGTACTTC.

The chain links TRBV7-8 to TRBJ2-7; 11 nucleotides match TRBD2. Trimming removed 3 bases from V and 4 bases from J; junction bases left unmatched: 5. CDR1 SGHVS and CDR2 FQNEAQ come from the germline V gene. The CDR3 is made up of 15 amino acids. CDR3: CASSFGTSGTYEQYF. CDR3 in DNA: TGTGCCAGCAGCTTTGGGACTAGCGGTACTTACGAGCAGTACTTC.

The V and J genes are TRBV21-1 and TRBJ2-7; the DNA was not compared with TRBD2, the D call given in the table. TRBV21-1 is given as a pseudogene. This CDR3 comprises 17 residues. The CDR3 nucleotides read TGTGCCAGCAGACTAGCGGGGGGCGGGAGTACGTCCTACGAGCAGTACTTC. Amino acid sequence: CASRLAGGGSTSYEQYF.